The rows below give T cell receptor beta chains drawn from one sample of a study of technical replicates of blood from a few donors. Libraries were prepared by immunoSEQ multiplex PCR; TCRdb keeps only in-frame clonotypes and omits some of them. The sample lists 95,000 to 100,000 clones; approximately 96% were seen once. Sequenced sample: T cells isolated from PBMCs. Receptors were obtained from a human donor in good health. The CDR3 runs from the conserved cysteine through the conserved F or W. A D gene is named only where the DNA matches it firmly. Clone sizes are given selectively: once, few, many, or a class where the clone is expanded.

clone_size | d_call | j_call | v_call | cdr3_aa | cdr3_nt
. | . | TRBJ1-2 | TRBV5-1 | CASSLNGLYGYTF | TGCGCCAGCAGCTTGAACGGACTTTATGGCTACACCTTC
. | . | TRBJ1-3 | TRBV29-1 | CSVERRTLGNTIYF | TGCAGCGTTGAGAGGAGGACTCTCGGAAACACCATATATTTT
. | . | TRBJ1-2 | TRBV11-2 | CASSLGFASRGAGANGYTF | TGTGCCAGCAGCTTGGGCTTTGCATCTCGGGGGGCGGGGGCCAATGGCTACACCTTC
. | TRBD1 | TRBJ1-1 | TRBV6-5 | CASSYNNRGIAEAFF | TGTGCCAGCAGTTACAATAACAGGGGAATAGCTGAAGCTTTCTTT
. | . | TRBJ1-1 | TRBV11-3 | CASSPSQGHTEAFF | TGTGCCAGCAGCCCTAGCCAGGGGCATACTGAAGCTTTCTTT
. | . | TRBJ2-7 | TRBV14 | CASSQVRGGSPYEQYF | TGTGCCAGCAGCCAAGTAAGAGGAGGGTCTCCCTACGAGCAGTACTTC
. | TRBD1 | TRBJ1-3 | TRBV7-9 | CASSRRTGLNTIYF | TGTGCCAGCAGCCGTAGGACAGGTTTAAACACCATATATTTT
. | TRBD1 | TRBJ2-1 | TRBV6-5 | CASSLQGGIDNEQFF | TGTGCCAGCAGTCTACAGGGGGGTATAGACAATGAGCAGTTCTTC
. | . | TRBJ2-2 | TRBV6-4 | CASSGQWNTGELFF | TGTGCCAGCAGTGGACAGTGGAACACCGGGGAGCTGTTTTTT
. | . | TRBJ2-7 | TRBV7-9 | CASSPGQYEQYF | TGTGCCAGCAGCCCAGGACAGTACGAGCAGTACTTC
. | TRBD1 | TRBJ2-7 | TRBV4-1 | CASTQPGTGNFYEQYF | TGCGCCAGCACCCAACCTGGGACAGGGAATTTCTACGAGCAGTACTTC
once | . | TRBJ2-7 | TRBV11-2 | CASSRQSGSYEQYF | TGTGCCAGCAGCCGTCAAAGCGGTTCCTACGAGCAGTACTTC
. | . | TRBJ2-2 | TRBV7-9 | CASSPNTGELFF | TGTGCCAGCAGCCCTAACACCGGGGAGCTGTTTTTT
. | . | TRBJ1-1 | TRBV2 | CASLAWNTEAFF | TGTGCCAGCCTCGCGTGGAACACTGAAGCTTTCTTT
. | . | TRBJ1-2 | TRBV11-1 | CASSLSPTAGANYGYTF | TGTGCCAGCAGCTTATCCCCCACGGCAGGGGCTAACTATGGCTACACCTTC
. | TRBD1 | TRBJ2-3 | TRBV12-5 | CASGLVMTGGVTDTQYF | TGTGCTAGTGGTTTGGTAATGACAGGGGGAGTCACAGATACGCAGTATTTT
. | . | TRBJ2-5 | TRBV5-1 | CASSLNSLASQETQYF | TGCGCCAGCAGCTTGAACTCACTAGCTTCCCAAGAGACCCAGTACTTC
. | . | TRBJ2-3 | TRBV6-5 | CASSAPGLGTDTQYF | TGTGCCAGCAGTGCCCCGGGACTGGGCACAGATACGCAGTATTTT
. | TRBD1 | TRBJ1-3 | TRBV7-9 | CASSQLTGPGNTIYF | TGTGCCAGCAGCCAACTGACAGGGCCTGGAAACACCATATATTTT
. | . | TRBJ1-3 | TRBV9 | CASSVAGYSGNTIYF | TGTGCCAGCAGCGTAGCGGGTTACTCTGGAAACACCATATATTTT
once | . | TRBJ2-2 | TRBV14 | CASSPRGTTGELFF | TGTGCCAGCAGCCCCCGGGGTACCACCGGGGAGCTGTTTTTT
. | . | TRBJ2-7 | TRBV6-6 | CASSYSAGMVSREQYF | TGTGCCAGCAGTTACTCGGCAGGGATGGTATCGCGGGAGCAGTACTTC
. | TRBD1 | TRBJ1-1 | TRBV11-3 | CASSSQGAVGTEAFF | TGTGCCAGCAGCTCACAGGGGGCGGTGGGCACTGAAGCTTTCTTT
. | . | TRBJ2-5 | TRBV6-1 | CASSPDSQETQYF | TGTGCCAGCAGTCCCGACAGCCAAGAGACCCAGTACTTC
. | TRBD2 | TRBJ2-5 | TRBV29-1 | CSSGTSGGETQYF | TGCAGCTCTGGGACTAGCGGGGGGGAGACCCAGTACTTC
. | TRBD1 | TRBJ1-5 | TRBV5-6 | CASSLKGTGGNQPQHF | TGTGCCAGCAGCTTGAAGGGGACAGGGGGCAATCAGCCCCAGCATTTT
. | . | TRBJ1-3 | TRBV4-1 | CASSQSFSGNTIYF | TGCGCCAGCAGCCAATCCTTCTCTGGAAACACCATATATTTT
. | TRBD1 | TRBJ1-1 | TRBV27 | CASSLDRGLSEAFF | TGTGCCAGCAGTTTAGACAGGGGGCTTTCTGAAGCTTTCTTT
. | TRBD1 | TRBJ2-5 | TRBV4-1 | CASSQGGQTRGTQYF | TGCGCCAGCAGCCAAGGGGGACAGACAAGGGGGACCCAGTACTTC
. | . | TRBJ1-1 | TRBV4-1 | CASSQLGQGSRDTEAFF | TGCGCCAGCAGCCAACTTGGCCAGGGTTCAAGGGACACTGAAGCTTTCTTT
. | . | TRBJ2-5 | TRBV10-3 | CAISENNQETQYF | TGTGCCATCAGTGAAAACAACCAAGAGACCCAGTACTTC